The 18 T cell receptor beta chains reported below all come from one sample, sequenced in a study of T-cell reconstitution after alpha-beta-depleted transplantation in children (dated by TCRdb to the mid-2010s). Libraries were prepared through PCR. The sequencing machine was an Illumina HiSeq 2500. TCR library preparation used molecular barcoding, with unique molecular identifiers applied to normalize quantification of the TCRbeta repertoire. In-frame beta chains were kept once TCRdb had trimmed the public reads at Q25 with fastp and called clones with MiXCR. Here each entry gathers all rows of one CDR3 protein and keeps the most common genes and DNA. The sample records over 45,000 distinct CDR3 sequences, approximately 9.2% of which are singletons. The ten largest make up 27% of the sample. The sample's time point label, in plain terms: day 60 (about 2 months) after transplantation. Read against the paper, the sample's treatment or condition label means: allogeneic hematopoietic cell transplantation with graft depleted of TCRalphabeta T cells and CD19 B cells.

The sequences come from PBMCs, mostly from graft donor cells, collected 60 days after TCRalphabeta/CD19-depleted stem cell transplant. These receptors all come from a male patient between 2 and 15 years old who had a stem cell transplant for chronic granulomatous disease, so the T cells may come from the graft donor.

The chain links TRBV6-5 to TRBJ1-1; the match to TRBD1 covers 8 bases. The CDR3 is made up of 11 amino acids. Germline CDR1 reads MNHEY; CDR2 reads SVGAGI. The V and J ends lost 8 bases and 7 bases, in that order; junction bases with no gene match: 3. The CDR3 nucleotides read TGTGCCAGCCTACAGGGGGTTGAAGCTTTCTTT. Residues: CASLQGVEAFF.

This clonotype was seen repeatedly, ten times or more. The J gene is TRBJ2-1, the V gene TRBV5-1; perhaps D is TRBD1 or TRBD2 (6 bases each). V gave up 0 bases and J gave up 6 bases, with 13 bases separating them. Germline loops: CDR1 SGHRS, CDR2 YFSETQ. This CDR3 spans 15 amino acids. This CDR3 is CASSLEGGRANEQFF. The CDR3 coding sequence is TGCGCCAGCAGCTTGGAGGGGGGCCGGGCCAATGAGCAGTTCTTC.

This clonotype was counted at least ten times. The CDR3 spells CASRGSSYNEQFF. CDR3 nucleotides: TGTGCCAGCAGGGGAAGCTCCTACAATGAGCAGTTCTTC. This chain uses TRBV2 with TRBJ2-1; D is unclear. V lost 6 bases to trimming and J lost 0 bases, with 6 bases between them. Per germline, CDR1 SNHLY and CDR2 FYNNEI. This CDR3 has 13 residues.

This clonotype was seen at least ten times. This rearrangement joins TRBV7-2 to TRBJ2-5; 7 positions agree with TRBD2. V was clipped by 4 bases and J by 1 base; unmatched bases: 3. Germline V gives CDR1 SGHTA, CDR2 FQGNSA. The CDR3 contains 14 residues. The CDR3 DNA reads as TGTGCCAGCAGCTCCTCTAGCGGCCAAGAGACCCAGTACTTC. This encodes CASSSSSGQETQYF.

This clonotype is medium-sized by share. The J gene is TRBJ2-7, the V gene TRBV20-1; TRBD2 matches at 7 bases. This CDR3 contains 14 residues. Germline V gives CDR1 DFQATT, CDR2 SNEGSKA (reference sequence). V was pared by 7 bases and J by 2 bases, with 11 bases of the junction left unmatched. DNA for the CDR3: TGCAGTGGGAGAAGCGGGATCGTCCCCTACGAGCAGTACTTC. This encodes CSGRSGIVPYEQYF.

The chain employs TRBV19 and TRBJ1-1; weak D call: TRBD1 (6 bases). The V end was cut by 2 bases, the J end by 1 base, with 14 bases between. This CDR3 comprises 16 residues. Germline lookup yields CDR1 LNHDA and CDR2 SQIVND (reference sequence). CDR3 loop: CASSIKQGMGNTEAFF. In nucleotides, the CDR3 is TGTGCCAGTAGTATAAAGCAGGGGATGGGGAACACTGAAGCTTTCTTT.

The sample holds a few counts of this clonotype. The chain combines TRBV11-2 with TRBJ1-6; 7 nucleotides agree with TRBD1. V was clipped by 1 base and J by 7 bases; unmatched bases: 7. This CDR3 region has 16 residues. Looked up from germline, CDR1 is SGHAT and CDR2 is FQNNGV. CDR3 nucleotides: TGTGCCAGCAGCTTAGGCCTACAGGGGTTCAATTCACCCCTCCACTTT. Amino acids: CASSLGLQGFNSPLHF.

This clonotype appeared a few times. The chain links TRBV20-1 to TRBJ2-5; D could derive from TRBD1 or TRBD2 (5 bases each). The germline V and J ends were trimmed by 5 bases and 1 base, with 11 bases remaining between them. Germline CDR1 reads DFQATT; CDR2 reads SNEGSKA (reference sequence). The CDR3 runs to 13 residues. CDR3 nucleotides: TGCAGTGCTCCCTTTGGGGGCCAAGAGACCCAGTACTTC. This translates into CSAPFGGQETQYF.

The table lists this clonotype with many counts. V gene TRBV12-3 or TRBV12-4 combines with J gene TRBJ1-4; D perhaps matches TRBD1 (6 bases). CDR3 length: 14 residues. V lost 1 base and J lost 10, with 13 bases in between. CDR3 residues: CASSLGGHGGKLFF. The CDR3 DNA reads TGTGCCAGCAGTTTAGGGGGACACGGGGGAAAACTGTTTTTT.

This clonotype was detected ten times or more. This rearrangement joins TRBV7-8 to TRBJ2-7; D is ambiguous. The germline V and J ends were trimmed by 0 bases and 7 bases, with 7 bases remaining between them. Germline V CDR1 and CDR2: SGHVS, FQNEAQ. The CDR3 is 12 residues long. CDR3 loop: CASSLAGREQYF. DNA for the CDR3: TGTGCCAGCAGCTTAGCGGGAAGGGAGCAGTACTTC.

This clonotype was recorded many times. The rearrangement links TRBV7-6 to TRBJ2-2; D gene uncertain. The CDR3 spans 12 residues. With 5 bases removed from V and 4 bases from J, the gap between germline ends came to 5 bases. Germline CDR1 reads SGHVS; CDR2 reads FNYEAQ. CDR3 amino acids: CASSALTGELFF. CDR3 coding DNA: TGTGCCAGCAGCGCACTCACCGGGGAGCTGTTTTTT. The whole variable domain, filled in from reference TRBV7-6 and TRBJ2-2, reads GAGVSQSPRYKVTKRGQDVALRCDPISGHVSLYWYRQALGQGPEFLTYFNYEAQQDKSGLPNDRFSAERPEGSISTLTIQRTEQRDSAMYRCASSALTGELFFGEGSRLTVL.

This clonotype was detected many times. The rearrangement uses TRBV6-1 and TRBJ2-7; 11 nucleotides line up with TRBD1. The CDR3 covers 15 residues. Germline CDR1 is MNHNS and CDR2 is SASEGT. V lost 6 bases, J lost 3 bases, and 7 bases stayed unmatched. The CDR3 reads CASRPGQGEIYEQYF. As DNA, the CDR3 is TGTGCCAGCAGACCGGGACAGGGGGAAATCTACGAGCAGTACTTC.

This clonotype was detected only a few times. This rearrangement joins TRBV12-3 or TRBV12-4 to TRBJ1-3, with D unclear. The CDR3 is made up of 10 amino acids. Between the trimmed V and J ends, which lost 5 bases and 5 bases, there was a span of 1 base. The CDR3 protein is CASSRNTIYF. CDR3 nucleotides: TGTGCCAGCAGTCGAAACACCATATATTTT.

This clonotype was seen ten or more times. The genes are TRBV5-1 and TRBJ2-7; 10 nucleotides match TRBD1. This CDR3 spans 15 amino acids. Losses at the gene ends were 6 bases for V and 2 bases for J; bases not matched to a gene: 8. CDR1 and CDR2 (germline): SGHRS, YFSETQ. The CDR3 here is CASTWTGGRTYEQYF. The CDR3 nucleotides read TGCGCCAGCACCTGGACAGGGGGTCGGACCTACGAGCAGTACTTC.

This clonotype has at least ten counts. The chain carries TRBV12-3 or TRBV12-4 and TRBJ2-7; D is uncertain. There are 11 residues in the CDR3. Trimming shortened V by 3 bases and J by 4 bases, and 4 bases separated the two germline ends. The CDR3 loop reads CASSLEYEQYF. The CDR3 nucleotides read TGTGCCAGCAGTTTGGAGTACGAGCAGTACTTC.

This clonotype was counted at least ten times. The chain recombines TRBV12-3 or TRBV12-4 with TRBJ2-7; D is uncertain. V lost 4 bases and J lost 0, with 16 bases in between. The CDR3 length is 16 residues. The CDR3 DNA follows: TGTGCCAGCAGTTCTCTCCGCGGATTAAGCTCCTACGAGCAGTACTTC. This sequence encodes CASSSLRGLSSYEQYF.

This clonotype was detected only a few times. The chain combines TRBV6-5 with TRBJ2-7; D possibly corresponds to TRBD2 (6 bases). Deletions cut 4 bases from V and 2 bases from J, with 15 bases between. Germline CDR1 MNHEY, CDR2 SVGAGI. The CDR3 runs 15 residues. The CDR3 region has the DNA TGTGCCAGCAGTTCCCCCGGGACTGCCGCCTACGAGCAGTACTTC. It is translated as CASSSPGTAAYEQYF.

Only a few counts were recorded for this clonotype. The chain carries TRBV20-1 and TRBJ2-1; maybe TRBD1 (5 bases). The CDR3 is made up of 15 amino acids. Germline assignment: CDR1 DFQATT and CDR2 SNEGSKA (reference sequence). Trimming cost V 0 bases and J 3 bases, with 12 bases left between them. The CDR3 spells CSAREGSRDYNEQFF. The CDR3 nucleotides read TGCAGTGCTAGAGAAGGAAGCAGGGACTACAATGAGCAGTTCTTC.